This T cell receptor beta chain was documented in a study of T cell responses to AZD1222 COVID-19 vaccine. Study at large: It was second doses at about 4 or about 12 weeks that were pooled.

Concerning this clone: The antigen is not known.

TCRdb's copy holds only in-frame clones and misses some; the assay was immunoSEQ multiplex PCR. The sample consists of about 150,000 clones, roughly 92% of them appearing once. The study, taken as a whole, reports: Spike was spanned by vaccine-associated CD4 TCRs, with dominance at 160-218 and 743-854. The study sampled repertoires only after the peak T cell response. Donor demographics were predominantly white British with a female majority; clonal diversity may be underestimated.

The ends lost 0 bases at V and 7 bases at J; junction bases unmatched: 15. The germline V gene has CDR1 LGHDT and CDR2 YNNKEL (reference sequence). This CDR3 comprises 17 residues. The source material was peripheral blood, sampled on day 0 of AZD1222 vaccination. V usage is TRBV3-1 (or the pseudogene TRBV3-2) and J usage is TRBJ2-7; 7 bases are shared with TRBD2. This sequence was found in an adult in good health. CDR3 amino acids: CASSQEFRDYVRREQYF. CDR3 nucleotide sequence: TGTGCCAGCAGCCAAGAGTTCCGGGACTACGTCCGGAGAGAGCAGTACTTC.